This T cell receptor (beta chain) was documented in a study of T cells after yellow fever vaccination. Overall study context: Any fraction with a low cell number was prepared using SMART-Seq v4 Ultra Low Input.

TCRdb independently ran MiXCR on the 5' RACE reads; one entry per CDR3 protein. The top ten hold 11% to 15% of the sample, which has under 600,000 distinct CDR3 sequences, around an eighth seen once. This receptor was identified in a man aged 30 to 45 who received the YFV17D yellow fever vaccine. The starting material was PBMCs, obtained on the day of the yellow fever booster vaccination.

CDR3 in amino acids: CASRSYGLASNEQFF. Here the CDR3 DNA reads TGTGCCAGCAGATCCTACGGACTAGCGTCCAATGAGCAGTTCTTC. This chain links TRBV28 with TRBJ2-1; 9 bases align to TRBD2. This CDR3 is 15 amino acids long. Germline lookup yields CDR1 MDHEN and CDR2 SYDVKM. Germline trimming cut 6 bases from V and 6 bases from J; bases unmatched to any gene: 9.